These T cell receptor beta chains were read from a single sample in a study of T-cell reconstitution after alpha-beta-depleted transplantation in children. In TCRdb, the PCR reads were re-called with MiXCR into one record per CDR3 protein. The table records about half a million distinct CDR3 sequences, around 13% of them present only once. The sequences come from PBMCs from the stem cell graft donor, collected from the stem cell graft. All receptors derive from a human donor who donated a stem cell graft to a child with combined immunodeficiency. Each CDR3 is given with its conserved first and last residue. D genes are given only for firm matches. Clone size is shown for a subset of rows, as once, few, many or a class of expanded clone.

NA	many	TRBV20-1	14	TRBJ1-4	TGCAGTGCTAGAGATGATCCGGGGGGTGAAAAACTGTTTTTT	CSARDDPGGEKLFF
TRBD2	many	TRBV2	13	TRBJ2-1	TGTGCCAGCATTGGACTAGGGGTAGATGAGCAGTTCTTC	CASIGLGVDEQFF
TRBD1	many	TRBV7-9	16	TRBJ1-3	TGTGCCAGCAGCTTAGCGGGACAGGTCTCTGGAAACACCATATATTTT	CASSLAGQVSGNTIYF
TRBD2	few	TRBV3-1	17	TRBJ2-1	TGTGCCAGCAGCCAAGCGGCTAGCGGGGGTTTATACAATGAGCAGTTCTTC	CASSQAASGGLYNEQFF
NA	NA	TRBV12-3/TRBV12-4	19	TRBJ1-6	TGTGCCAGCAGTTTTGGTCCGGTGGAGGGCATCCTGAAAAATTCACCCCTCCACTTT	CASSFGPVEGILKNSPLHF
TRBD2	NA	TRBV12-3/TRBV12-4	18	TRBJ2-7	TGTGCCAGCAGTTCCGGGACTAGCGGGATCTATCCCTCCTACGAGCAGTACTTC	CASSSGTSGIYPSYEQYF
NA	few	TRBV19	16	TRBJ2-3	TGTGCCAGTAGTATGTATCGGGGTAGTGGCACAGATACGCAGTATTTT	CASSMYRGSGTDTQYF
TRBD2	few	TRBV9	18	TRBJ2-1	TGTGCCAGCAGCTCTTGGACTAGCGCCCTAGACTCCTACAATGAGCAGTTCTTC	CASSSWTSALDSYNEQFF
TRBD2	many	TRBV7-6	17	TRBJ2-1	TGTGCCAGCAGCTCGACCTCGGGACTAGCGGGCTACAATGAGCAGTTCTTC	CASSSTSGLAGYNEQFF
TRBD1	many	TRBV4-3	16	TRBJ2-1	TGCGCCAGCAGCCAGGGGACAGTTCAAGTTTACAATGAGCAGTTCTTC	CASSQGTVQVYNEQFF
TRBD2	many	TRBV14	15	TRBJ2-5	TGTGCCAGCAGCCTAATATCCGGGACTAGAGAGACCCAGTACTTC	CASSLISGTRETQYF
NA	few	TRBV5-8	15	TRBJ2-1	TGTGCCAGCAGCTTGAGGCCCACCAACGATGGTGAGCAGTTCTTC	CASSLRPTNDGEQFF
TRBD2	many	TRBV7-6	16	TRBJ2-5	TGTGCCAGCAGCTCCCTAGCGGGGCAAAACCAAGAGACCCAGTACTTC	CASSSLAGQNQETQYF
NA	many	TRBV20-1	14	TRBJ1-1	TGCAGTGCTAGAGTCAACAGGGATATGGCTGAAGCTTTCTTT	CSARVNRDMAEAFF
NA	many	TRBV5-5	14	TRBJ2-7	TGTGCCAGCAGCCCCATGACAGGGAGGGGCGAGCAGTACTTC	CASSPMTGRGEQYF
TRBD1	few	TRBV7-3	16	TRBJ2-3	TGTGCCAGCAGCCCCGGCGGACAGGGATTCACAGATACGCAGTATTTT	CASSPGGQGFTDTQYF
NA	few	TRBV3-1	14	TRBJ2-7	TGTGCCAGCAGCCAGGAGGTTTATTCGGGCGAGCAGTACTTC	CASSQEVYSGEQYF
NA	NA	TRBV24-1	18	TRBJ2-1	TGTGCCACCAGTGACAGACGGGCCTCCACTGGCTCCTACAATGAGCAGTTCTTC	CATSDRRASTGSYNEQFF
NA	NA	TRBV28	16	TRBJ2-7	TGTGCCAGCAGTTTAACCATGGGGTCTACAGTCTACGAGCAGTACTTC	CASSLTMGSTVYEQYF
NA	NA	TRBV29-1	15	TRBJ1-1	TGCAGCGCCGATACGACAGTCCAATTCGGCACTGAAGCTTTCTTT	CSADTTVQFGTEAFF
TRBD2	NA	TRBV6-1	15	TRBJ2-3	TGTGCCAGCAGTCCACTAGCGGGAAACGCAGATACGCAGTATTTT	CASSPLAGNADTQYF
NA	NA	TRBV14	19	TRBJ2-5	TGTGCCAGCAGCCATAGGTTTTGGATGCGAAACCACCTACAAGAGACCCAGTACTTC	CASSHRFWMRNHLQETQYF
NA	few	TRBV12-3/TRBV12-4	16	TRBJ2-1	TGTGCCAGCAGTTTAGGGTTGGACCCCTCCTACAATGAGCAGTTCTTC	CASSLGLDPSYNEQFF
TRBD2	few	TRBV12-3/TRBV12-4	13	TRBJ2-5	TGTGCCAGCAGTGAGACTAGCTTGGAGACCCAGTACTTC	CASSETSLETQYF
TRBD2	once	TRBV5-1	16	TRBJ2-1	TGCGCCAGCAGTCAAAGCGGGACTAACCCCCTCGGTGAGCAGTTCTTC	CASSQSGTNPLGEQFF
TRBD1	NA	TRBV6-2/TRBV6-3	17	TRBJ1-3	TGTGCCAGCAGTTCACCGCGACTCGACAGGGGTGGAAACACCATATATTTT	CASSSPRLDRGGNTIYF
TRBD1	many	TRBV4-3	17	TRBJ2-4	TGCGCCAGCAGCCAAGGCCCACCCTGGGACAGGGATTTTAGTCAGTACTTC	CASSQGPPWDRDFSQYF
TRBD1	few	TRBV6-2/TRBV6-3	20	TRBJ2-6	TGTGCCAGCAGTTACTTTTCCGTGGGACAGGAGATCTCTGGGGCCAACGTCCTGACTTTC	CASSYFSVGQEISGANVLTF
NA	few	TRBV28	16	TRBJ2-2	TGTGCCAGCAGTTTCCGGTTTACTGTGAACACCGGGGAGCTGTTTTTT	CASSFRFTVNTGELFF
TRBD2	few	TRBV6-5	18	TRBJ2-7	TGTGCCAGCAGCCGGACTAGCGGGAGGTTTCTTAGCTCCTACGAGCAGTACTTC	CASSRTSGRFLSSYEQYF
NA	NA	TRBV24-1	14	TRBJ2-7	TGTGCCCCCCTTCTGTGGGACGAGGCCTACGAGCAGTACTTC	CAPLLWDEAYEQYF
TRBD2	few	TRBV10-3	17	TRBJ2-7	TGTGCCATCAGCTGGACTAGCGGGGTCGTATCTTCGAGGGAGCAGTACTTC	CAISWTSGVVSSREQYF
NA	NA	TRBV12-3/TRBV12-4	15	TRBJ1-5	TGTGCCAGCACCATCCAGGCAGGGAGAAATCAGCCCCAGCATTTT	CASTIQAGRNQPQHF
TRBD1	few	TRBV7-2	13	TRBJ2-2	TGTGCCAGCAGGGGACAGTACACCGGGGAGCTGTTTTTT	CASRGQYTGELFF
NA	NA	TRBV4-3	14	TRBJ2-7	TGCGCCAGCAGCCAAGGGTTTCAGAGTTACGAGCAGTACTTC	CASSQGFQSYEQYF
TRBD2	few	TRBV4-2	15	TRBJ2-1	TGTGCCAGCAGTGGGAAACTAGCGGGGGGAAATGAGCAGTTCTTC	CASSGKLAGGNEQFF
TRBD1	many	TRBV7-9	14	TRBJ1-2	TGTGCCAGCAGCTTGAGACAGGGGTACTATGGCTACACCTTC	CASSLRQGYYGYTF
NA	many	TRBV5-5	15	TRBJ2-1	TGTGCCAGCAGCTTGGACGGGAACTCCTACAATGAGCAGTTCTTC	CASSLDGNSYNEQFF
NA	many	TRBV29-1	12	TRBJ2-5	TGCAGCGTTGACGAACAGTTAGGGGCCCAGTACTTC	CSVDEQLGAQYF
NA	few	TRBV6-5	13	TRBJ1-5	TGTGCCAGCAGTTACTCGGTGGGTCAGCCCCAGCATTTT	CASSYSVGQPQHF
NA	NA	TRBV7-3	12	TRBJ2-7	TGTGCCAGCAGCTTGCTGGGGGGCGAGCAGTACTTC	CASSLLGGEQYF
TRBD1	NA	TRBV7-2	14	TRBJ2-7	TGTGCCAGCAGCTTAGGGACAGGGAAATACGAGCAGTACTTC	CASSLGTGKYEQYF
TRBD1	many	TRBV20-1	12	TRBJ2-5	TGCAGTGCTACCACAGGGGAAGAGACCCAGTACTTC	CSATTGEETQYF
NA	NA	TRBV7-9	16	TRBJ2-2	TGTGCCAGCAGCTTAGACAGGATCTCGAACACCGGGGAGCTGTTTTTT	CASSLDRISNTGELFF
TRBD2	NA	TRBV6-2/TRBV6-3	17	TRBJ2-7	TGTGCCAGCAGTTACACCGATCCTAGCGGGGAAAACTACGAGCAGTACTTC	CASSYTDPSGENYEQYF
NA	many	TRBV9	13	TRBJ1-1	TGTGCCAGCAGCGTAGCCAGGGACACTGAAGCTTTCTTT	CASSVARDTEAFF
TRBD2	few	TRBV6-2/TRBV6-3	12	TRBJ2-1	TGTGCCAGCAGAACCCCGGGGGGGCTCAAGTTCTTC	CASRTPGGLKFF
NA	NA	TRBV11-3	14	TRBJ2-2	TGTGCCAGCAGCTTCCAGGTTTCCACCGGGGAGCTGTTTTTT	CASSFQVSTGELFF
NA	many	TRBV20-1	15	TRBJ2-3	TGCAGTGCTAGAGATCTGCGGGATGGCACAGATACGCAGTATTTT	CSARDLRDGTDTQYF
TRBD1	few	TRBV2	15	TRBJ2-5	TGTGCCAGCAGATCCGGACAGGGGCGGGTGGAGACCCAGTACTTC	CASRSGQGRVETQYF
TRBD2	NA	TRBV20-1	17	TRBJ2-1	TGCAGTGCTCGCAGGCGAGTGGGACTAGCGGGAGTGTCTGAGCAGTTCTTC	CSARRRVGLAGVSEQFF
TRBD2	NA	TRBV24-1	16	TRBJ2-3	TGTGCCACCAGTGACCGCTCCGGGACTACCACAGATACGCAGTATTTT	CATSDRSGTTTDTQYF
TRBD1	many	TRBV20-1	13	TRBJ2-1	TGCAGTGCTAGGGCCAGGGGGCCCAATGAGCAGTTCTTC	CSARARGPNEQFF
NA	NA	TRBV6-7	20	TRBJ2-1	TGTGCCAGCAGTTACTCCCCTAGGGTAGCGGACACGAGCTCCTACAATGAGCAGTTCTTC	CASSYSPRVADTSSYNEQFF
NA	many	TRBV6-2/TRBV6-3	13	TRBJ2-3	TGTGCCAGCAGTTTAGCGGATACAGATACGCAGTATTTT	CASSLADTDTQYF